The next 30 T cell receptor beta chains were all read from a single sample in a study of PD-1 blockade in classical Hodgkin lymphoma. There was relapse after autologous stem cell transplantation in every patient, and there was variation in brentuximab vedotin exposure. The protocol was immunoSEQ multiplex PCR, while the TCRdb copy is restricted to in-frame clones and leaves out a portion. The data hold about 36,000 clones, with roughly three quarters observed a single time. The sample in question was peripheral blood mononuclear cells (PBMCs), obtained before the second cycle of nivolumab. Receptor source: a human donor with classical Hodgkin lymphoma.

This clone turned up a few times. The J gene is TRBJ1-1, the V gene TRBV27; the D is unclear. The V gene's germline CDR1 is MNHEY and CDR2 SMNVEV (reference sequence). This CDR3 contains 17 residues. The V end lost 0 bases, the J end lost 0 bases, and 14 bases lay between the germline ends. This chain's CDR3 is CASSLSPRRYMNTEAFF. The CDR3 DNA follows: TGTGCCAGCAGTTTATCCCCCCGGAGGTACATGAACACTGAAGCTTTCTTT.

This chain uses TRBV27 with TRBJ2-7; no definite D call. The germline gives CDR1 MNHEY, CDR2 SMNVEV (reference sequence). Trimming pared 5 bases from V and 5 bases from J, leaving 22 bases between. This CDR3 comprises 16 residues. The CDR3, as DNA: TGTGCCAGCAGTCTCACCCCTTCGTCTTTCCACCACGAGCAGTACTTC. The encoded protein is CASSLTPSSFHHEQYF.

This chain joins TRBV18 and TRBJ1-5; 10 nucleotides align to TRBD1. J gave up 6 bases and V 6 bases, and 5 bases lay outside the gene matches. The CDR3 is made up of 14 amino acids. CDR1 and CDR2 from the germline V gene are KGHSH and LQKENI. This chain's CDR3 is CASSGTGEFQPQHF. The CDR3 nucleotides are TGTGCCAGCTCGGGGACAGGGGAATTTCAGCCCCAGCATTTT. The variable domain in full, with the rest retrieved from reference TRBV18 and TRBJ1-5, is NAGVMQNPRHLVRRRGQEARLRCSPMKGHSHVYWYRQLPEEGLKFMVYLQKENIIDESGMPKERFSAEFPKEGPSILRIQQVVRGDSAAYFCASSGTGEFQPQHFGDGTRLSIL.

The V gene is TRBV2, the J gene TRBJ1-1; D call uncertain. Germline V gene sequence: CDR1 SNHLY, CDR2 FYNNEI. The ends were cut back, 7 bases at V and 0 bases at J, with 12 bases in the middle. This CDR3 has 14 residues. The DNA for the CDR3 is TGTGCCAGCAAAACCGGACGGATGAACACTGAAGCTTTCTTT. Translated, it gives CASKTGRMNTEAFF.

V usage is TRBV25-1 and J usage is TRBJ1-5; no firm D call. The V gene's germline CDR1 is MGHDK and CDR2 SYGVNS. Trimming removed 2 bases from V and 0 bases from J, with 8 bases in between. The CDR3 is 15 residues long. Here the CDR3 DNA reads TGTGCCAGCAGTGAAGGACGGTTTAGCAATCAGCCCCAGCATTTT. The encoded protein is CASSEGRFSNQPQHF.

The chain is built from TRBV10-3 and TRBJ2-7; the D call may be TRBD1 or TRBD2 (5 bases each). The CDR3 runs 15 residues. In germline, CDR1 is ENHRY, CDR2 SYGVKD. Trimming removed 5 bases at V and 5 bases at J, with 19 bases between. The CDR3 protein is CAISPTRGDRNEQYF. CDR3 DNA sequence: TGTGCCATCAGTCCGACGAGGGGCGATAGGAACGAGCAGTACTTC.

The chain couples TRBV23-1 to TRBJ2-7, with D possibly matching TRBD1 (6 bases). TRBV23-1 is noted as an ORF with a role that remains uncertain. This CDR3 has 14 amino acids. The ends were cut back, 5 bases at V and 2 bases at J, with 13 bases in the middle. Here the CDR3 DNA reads TGCGCCAGCAGTTCGCCGGACAGCACCTACGAGCAGTACTTC. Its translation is CASSSPDSTYEQYF.

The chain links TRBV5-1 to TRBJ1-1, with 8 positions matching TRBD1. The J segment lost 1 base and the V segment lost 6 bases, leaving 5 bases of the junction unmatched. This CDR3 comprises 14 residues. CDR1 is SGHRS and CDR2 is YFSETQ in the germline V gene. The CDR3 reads CASTPGTGNTEAFF. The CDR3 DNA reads TGCGCCAGCACCCCCGGGACAGGGAACACTGAAGCTTTCTTT.

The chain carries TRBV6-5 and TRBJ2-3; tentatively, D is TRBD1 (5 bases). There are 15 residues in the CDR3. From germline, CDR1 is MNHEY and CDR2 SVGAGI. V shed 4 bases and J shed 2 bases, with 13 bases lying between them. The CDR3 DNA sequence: TGTGCCAGCAGTTCCCCAACAGGATTCACAGATACGCAGTATTTT. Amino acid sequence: CASSSPTGFTDTQYF.

The CDR3 loop reads CASSLRDGPYEQYF. The CDR3, as DNA: TGTGCCAGCAGCCTCCGGGACGGCCCCTACGAGCAGTACTTC. This rearrangement joins TRBV9 to TRBJ2-7; D possibly matches TRBD1 or TRBD2 (5 bases each). Germline values: CDR1 SGDLS, CDR2 YYNGEE. The CDR3 length is 14 residues. The ends were cut back, 4 bases at V and 2 bases at J, with 13 bases in the middle.

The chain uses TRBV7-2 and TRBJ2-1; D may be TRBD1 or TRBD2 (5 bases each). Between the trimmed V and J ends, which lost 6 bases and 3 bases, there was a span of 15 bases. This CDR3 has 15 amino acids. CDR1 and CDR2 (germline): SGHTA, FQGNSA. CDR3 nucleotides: TGTGCCAGCAGGACCCCGGGACCTAACTACAATGAGCAGTTCTTC. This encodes CASRTPGPNYNEQFF.

The CDR3 DNA sequence: TGTGCCAGCAGCCTATGGGCCAAGGGCGGGACCGGGGAGCTGTTTTTT. Amino acid sequence: CASSLWAKGGTGELFF. The chain couples TRBV7-8 to TRBJ2-2, with D maybe TRBD2 (5 bases). The CDR3 loop spans 16 amino acids. Germline V gives CDR1 SGHVS, CDR2 FQNEAQ. Trimming took off 5 bases at V and 5 bases at J, with 18 bases between the two ends.

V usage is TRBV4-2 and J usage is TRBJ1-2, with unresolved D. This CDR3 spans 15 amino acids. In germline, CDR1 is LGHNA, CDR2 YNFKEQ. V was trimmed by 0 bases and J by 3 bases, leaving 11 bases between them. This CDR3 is CASSQDVTVHYGYTF. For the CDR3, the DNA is TGTGCCAGCAGCCAAGATGTAACAGTCCACTATGGCTACACCTTC.

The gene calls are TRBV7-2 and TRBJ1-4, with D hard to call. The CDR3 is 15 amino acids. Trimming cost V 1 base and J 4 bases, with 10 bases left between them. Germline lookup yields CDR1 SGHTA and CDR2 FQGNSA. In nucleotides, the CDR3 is TGTGCCAGCAGCTTAGGCGACGGCGTTAATGAAAAACTGTTTTTT. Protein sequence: CASSLGDGVNEKLFF.

This CDR3 is CASSFYAPRDTEAFF. CDR3 sequence (DNA): TGTGCCAGCAGTTTCTATGCTCCCCGGGACACTGAAGCTTTCTTT. The chain uses TRBV28 and TRBJ1-1; D is unclear. The CDR3 is 15 residues long. V was trimmed by 3 bases and J by 3 bases, leaving 14 bases between them. CDR1 is MDHEN, CDR2 SYDVKM, per germline.

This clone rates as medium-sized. The CDR3 region has the DNA TGTGCCAGCAGCCGGGGACAGCCCAACACCGGGGAGCTGTTTTTT. As protein: CASSRGQPNTGELFF. This sequence joins TRBV9 and TRBJ2-2; TRBD1 agrees at 7 bases. This CDR3 has 15 amino acids. CDR1 SGDLS and CDR2 YYNGEE come from the germline V gene. V lost 4 bases to trimming and J lost 2 bases; unmatched junction nucleotides: 5.

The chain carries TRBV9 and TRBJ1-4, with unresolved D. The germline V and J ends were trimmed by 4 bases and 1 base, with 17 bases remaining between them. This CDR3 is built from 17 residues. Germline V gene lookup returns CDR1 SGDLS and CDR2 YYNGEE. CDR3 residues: CASSPTPRRGTNEKLFF. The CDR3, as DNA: TGTGCCAGCAGCCCAACTCCCCGCCGAGGAACTAATGAAAAACTGTTTTTT.

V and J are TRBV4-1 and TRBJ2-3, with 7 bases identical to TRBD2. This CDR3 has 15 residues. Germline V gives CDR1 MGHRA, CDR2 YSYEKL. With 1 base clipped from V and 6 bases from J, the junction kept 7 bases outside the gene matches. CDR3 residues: CASSQGSGVGDTQYF. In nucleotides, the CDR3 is TGCGCCAGCAGCCAAGGGAGCGGGGTTGGGGATACGCAGTATTTT.

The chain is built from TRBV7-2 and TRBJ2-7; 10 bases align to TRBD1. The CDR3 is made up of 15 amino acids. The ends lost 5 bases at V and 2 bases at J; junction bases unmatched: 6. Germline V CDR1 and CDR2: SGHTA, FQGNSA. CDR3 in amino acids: CASSTPGTGAYEQYF. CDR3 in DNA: TGTGCCAGCAGCACCCCCGGGACAGGGGCCTACGAGCAGTACTTC. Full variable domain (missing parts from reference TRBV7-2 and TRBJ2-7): GAGVSQSPSNKVTEKGKDVELRCDPISGHTALYWYRQSLGQGLEFLIYFQGNSAPDKSGLPSDRFSAERTGGSVSTLTIQRTQQEDSAVYLCASSTPGTGAYEQYFGPGTRLTVT.

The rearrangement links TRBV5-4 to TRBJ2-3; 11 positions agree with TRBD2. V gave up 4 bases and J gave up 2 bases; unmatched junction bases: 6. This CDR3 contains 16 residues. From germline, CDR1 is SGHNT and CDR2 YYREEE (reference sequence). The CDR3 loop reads CASSDGLAGYTDTQYF. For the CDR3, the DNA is TGTGCCAGCAGCGACGGACTAGCGGGCTACACAGATACGCAGTATTTT.

The CDR3 protein is CASSYIPGTVSYEQYF. In DNA, the CDR3 is TGTGCCAGCAGTTACATCCCCGGGACGGTATCCTACGAGCAGTACTTC. This chain joins TRBV6-5 and TRBJ2-7; the D gene could be TRBD1 or TRBD2 (5 bases each). Germline loops: CDR1 MNHEY, CDR2 SVGAGI. V lost 2 bases, J lost 1 base, and 15 bases lay in between. CDR3 length: 16 residues.

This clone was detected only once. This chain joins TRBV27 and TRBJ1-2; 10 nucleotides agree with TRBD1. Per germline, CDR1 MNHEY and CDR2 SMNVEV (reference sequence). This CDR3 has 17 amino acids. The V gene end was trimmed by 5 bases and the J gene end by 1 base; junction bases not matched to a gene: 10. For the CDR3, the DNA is TGTGCCAGCAGTCTCCGGGACAGGGGAAAAGTTAACTATGGCTACACCTTC. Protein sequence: CASSLRDRGKVNYGYTF.

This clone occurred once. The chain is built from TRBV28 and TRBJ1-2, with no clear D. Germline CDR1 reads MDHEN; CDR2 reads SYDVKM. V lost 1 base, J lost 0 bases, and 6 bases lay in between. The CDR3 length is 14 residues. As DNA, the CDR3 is TGTGCCAGCAGTTTATTGGTTTCTAACTATGGCTACACCTTC. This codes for CASSLLVSNYGYTF.

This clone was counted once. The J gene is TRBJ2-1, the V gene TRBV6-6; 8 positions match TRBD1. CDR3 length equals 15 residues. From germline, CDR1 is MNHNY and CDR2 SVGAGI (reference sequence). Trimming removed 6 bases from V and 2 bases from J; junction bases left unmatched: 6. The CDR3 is CASSPGQGTYNEQFF. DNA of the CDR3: TGTGCCAGCAGCCCCGGACAGGGAACCTACAATGAGCAGTTCTTC.

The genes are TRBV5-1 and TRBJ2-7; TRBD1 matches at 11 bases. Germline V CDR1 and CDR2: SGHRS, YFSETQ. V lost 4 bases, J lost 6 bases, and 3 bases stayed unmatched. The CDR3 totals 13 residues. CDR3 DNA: TGCGCCAGCAGCAGCGGACAGGGGGCCGAGCAGTACTTC. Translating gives CASSSGQGAEQYF.

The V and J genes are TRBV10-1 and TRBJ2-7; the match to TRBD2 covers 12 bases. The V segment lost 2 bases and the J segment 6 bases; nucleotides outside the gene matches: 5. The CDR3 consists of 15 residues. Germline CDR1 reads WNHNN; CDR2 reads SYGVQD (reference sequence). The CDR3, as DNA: TGCGCCAGCAGTGAGAAAGGACTAGCGGGACGCGAGCAGTACTTC. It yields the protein CASSEKGLAGREQYF.

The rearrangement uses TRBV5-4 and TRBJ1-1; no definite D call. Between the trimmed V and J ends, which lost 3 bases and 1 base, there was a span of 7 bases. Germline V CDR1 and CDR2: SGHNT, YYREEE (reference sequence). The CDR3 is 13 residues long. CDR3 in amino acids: CASSWDGNTEAFF. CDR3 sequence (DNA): TGTGCCAGCAGCTGGGATGGGAACACTGAAGCTTTCTTT.

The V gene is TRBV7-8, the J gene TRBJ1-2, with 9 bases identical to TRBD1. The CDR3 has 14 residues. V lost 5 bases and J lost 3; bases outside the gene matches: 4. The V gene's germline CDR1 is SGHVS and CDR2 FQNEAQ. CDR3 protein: CASSTRDRDYGYTF. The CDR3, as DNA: TGTGCCAGCAGCACCAGGGACAGGGACTATGGCTACACCTTC.

This CDR3 reads CASSRGTSSYNEQFF. The DNA of the CDR3 is TGTGCCAGCAGCCGTGGGACTAGCTCCTACAATGAGCAGTTCTTC. J is TRBJ2-1 and V is TRBV7-2, with 8 bases lining up with TRBD2. This CDR3 is built from 15 residues. The V gene end was trimmed by 5 bases and the J gene end by 0 bases; junction bases not matched to a gene: 3. Germline CDR1 reads SGHTA; CDR2 reads FQGNSA. The complete variable domain, with remaining parts taken from reference TRBV7-2 and TRBJ2-1, reads GAGVSQSPSNKVTEKGKDVELRCDPISGHTALYWYRQSLGQGLEFLIYFQGNSAPDKSGLPSDRFSAERTGGSVSTLTIQRTQQEDSAVYLCASSRGTSSYNEQFFGPGTRLTVL.

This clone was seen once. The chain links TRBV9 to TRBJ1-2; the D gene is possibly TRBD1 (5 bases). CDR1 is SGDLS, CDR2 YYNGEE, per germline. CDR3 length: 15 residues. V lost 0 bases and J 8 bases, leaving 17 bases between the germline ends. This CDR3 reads CASSVDSREGRGYTF. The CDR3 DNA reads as TGTGCCAGCAGCGTAGACAGCAGGGAGGGTAGGGGCTACACCTTC.